This T cell receptor beta chain was found in a study of PD-1 blockade in classical Hodgkin lymphoma. Sequenced by immunoSEQ multiplex PCR; TCRdb stores in-frame clones only, minus some. The repertoire consists of some 41,000 clones, with approximately 79% occurring once and the leading ten covering approximately 3%. The germline V gene encodes CDR1 SGHKS and CDR2 YYEKEE (reference sequence). With 4 bases removed from V and 3 bases from J, the gap between germline ends came to 8 bases. The CDR3 length is 13 residues. As concerns this clone: The antigen is unknown.

All patients relapsed after autologous stem cell transplantation, and brentuximab vedotin exposure varied. Study-wide results and limits: Those achieving complete response showed baseline diversity like newly diagnosed patients.

The V and J genes are TRBV5-5 and TRBJ1-5, with D tentatively TRBD1 (5 bases). Sequences were derived from peripheral blood mononuclear cells (PBMCs), sampled before the second cycle of nivolumab. This receptor was identified in a human donor with classical Hodgkin lymphoma. The CDR3 is CASSGDLNQPQHF. CDR3 bases: TGTGCCAGCAGCGGGGACCTCAATCAGCCCCAGCATTTT.